The 31 T cell receptor beta chains given below trace back to one sample, sequenced in a study of blood T cell repertoires in COVID-19. Only in-frame clones appear in the TCRdb table, and some are missing; sequencing was by immunoSEQ multiplex PCR. Among over 200,000 clones, 70% to 85% were seen once, and the ten largest hold about 15%. Sequenced input: PBMCs or T cells enriched from blood (not recorded which). All receptors derive from a man between 35 and 55 years old who had recovered from COVID-19.

The chain employs TRBV27 and TRBJ1-4; D is undetermined. This CDR3 region has 14 residues. Germline V gene data show CDR1 as MNHEY and CDR2 as SMNVEV (reference sequence). With 6 bases removed from V and 8 bases from J, the gap between germline ends came to 16 bases. This CDR3 reads CASRRSSEGEKLFF. The CDR3 DNA reads TGTGCCAGCAGGAGAAGCTCGGAGGGAGAAAAACTGTTTTTT.

The chain couples TRBV19 to TRBJ2-2; D is unclear. V lost 4 bases and J lost 7, with 7 bases in between. The germline V gene encodes CDR1 LNHDA and CDR2 SQIVND (reference sequence). The CDR3 is 12 amino acids. Written as DNA, the CDR3 is TGTGCCAGTAGTACGAACTTCGGGGAGCTGTTTTTT. This sequence encodes CASSTNFGELFF.

This chain connects TRBV5-1 to TRBJ2-3; 10 positions agree with TRBD2. Germline CDR1 SGHRS, CDR2 YFSETQ. The CDR3 length is 15 residues. V was pared by 2 bases and J by 5 bases, with 5 bases of the junction left unmatched. The CDR3 DNA follows: TGCGCCAGCAGCTTAGGACTAGCGGTCCTAGATACGCAGTATTTT. The encoded protein is CASSLGLAVLDTQYF. The whole variable domain, filled in from reference TRBV5-1 and TRBJ2-3, reads KAGVTQTPRYLIKTRGQQVTLSCSPISGHRSVSWYQQTPGQGLQFLFEYFSETQRNKGNFPGRFSGRQFSNSRSEMNVSTLELGDSALYLCASSLGLAVLDTQYFGPGTRLTVL.

The DNA for the CDR3 is TGCGCCAGCAGCACCTGGACAGCTCAAGAGACCCAGTACTTC. This sequence encodes CASSTWTAQETQYF. This sequence joins TRBV5-1 and TRBJ2-5; TRBD1 is a possible D gene (6 bases). Trimming cost V 4 bases and J 2 bases, with 12 bases left between them. Germline loops: CDR1 SGHRS, CDR2 YFSETQ. CDR3 length: 14 amino acids.

This chain joins TRBV27 and TRBJ1-3; the D gene is possibly TRBD1 (5 bases). V lost 8 bases and J 3 bases, leaving 8 bases between the germline ends. The CDR3 is 12 amino acids. The V gene's germline CDR1 is MNHEY and CDR2 SMNVEV (reference sequence). The CDR3 protein is CASRGVGNTIYF. The CDR3 DNA reads as TGTGCCAGCCGGGGGGTTGGAAACACCATATATTTT.

DNA for the CDR3: TGTGCCAGCAGTAGGGGACAGGGATCCTACAATGAGCAGTTCTTC. This codes for CASSRGQGSYNEQFF. The chain combines TRBV2 with TRBJ2-1, with TRBD1 matching over 9 bases. Trimming at V came to 5 bases and at J to 1 base, leaving 3 bases not matched to a gene. CDR3 length equals 15 residues. Germline V gene lookup returns CDR1 SNHLY and CDR2 FYNNEI.

V and J are TRBV3-1 (or the pseudogene TRBV3-2) and TRBJ2-7; the match to TRBD2 covers 9 bases. Germline CDR1 is LGHDT and CDR2 is YNNKEL (reference sequence). This CDR3 spans 17 amino acids. The trim removed 0 bases at V and 2 bases at J, leaving 8 bases unmatched. The CDR3 bases are TGTGCCAGCAGCCAAGAATCCACTAGCGGGCGACCCTACGAGCAGTACTTC. The encoded protein is CASSQESTSGRPYEQYF.

The CDR3 nucleotides read TGTGCCATAGGGGTCACTGAGCAGTTCTTC. Its protein product is CAIGVTEQFF. This chain uses TRBV10-3 with TRBJ2-1; maybe TRBD1 (5 bases). There are 10 residues in the CDR3. V was cut by 9 bases and J by 9 bases, with 9 bases left in between. Germline V gene data show CDR1 as ENHRY and CDR2 as SYGVKD.

This clone was seen a few times. V gene TRBV19 combines with J gene TRBJ1-5; no definite D call. V lost 11 bases and J lost 0, with 11 bases in between. Germline values: CDR1 LNHDA, CDR2 SQIVND (reference sequence). CDR3 size: 13 residues. This CDR3 is CAVAPYSNQPQHF. DNA of the CDR3: TGTGCCGTGGCCCCTTATAGCAATCAGCCCCAGCATTTT.

The genes are TRBV2 and TRBJ1-5; D unclear. V was trimmed by 7 bases and J by 0 bases, leaving 13 bases between them. CDR3 length: 15 residues. CDR1 SNHLY and CDR2 FYNNEI come from the germline V gene. This chain's CDR3 is CASKWARDSNQPQHF. For the CDR3, the DNA is TGTGCCAGCAAATGGGCGAGGGATAGCAATCAGCCCCAGCATTTT. The full variable domain, rest sourced from reference TRBV2 and TRBJ1-5, is EPEVTQTPSHQVTQMGQEVILRCVPISNHLYFYWYRQILGQKVEFLVSFYNNEISEKSEIFDDQFSVERPDGSNFTLKIRSTKLEDSAMYFCASKWARDSNQPQHFGDGTRLSIL.

The genes are TRBV7-9 and TRBJ1-1; possibly TRBD1 for D (6 bases). This CDR3 contains 14 residues. The V and J ends lost 6 bases and 1 base respectively, with 12 bases between them. Germline CDR1 SEHNR, CDR2 FQNEAQ (reference sequence). In DNA, the CDR3 is TGTGCCAGCAGAATACAGGGATGGAACACTGAAGCTTTCTTT. Its translation: CASRIQGWNTEAFF.

This chain links TRBV7-3 with TRBJ2-3; 7 bases match TRBD2. Trimming took 6 bases from V and 1 from J; bases not matched to a gene: 7. The V gene's germline CDR1 is SGHTA and CDR2 FQGTGA. The CDR3 covers 15 residues. CDR3 sequence reads: CASSRSGLGTDTQYF. DNA for the CDR3: TGTGCCAGCAGTCGTAGCGGGTTGGGCACAGATACGCAGTATTTT. Based on the CDR3 plus reference TRBV7-3 and TRBJ2-3, the full variable domain is GAGVSQTPSNKVTEKGKYVELRCDPISGHTALYWYRQSLGQGPEFLIYFQGTGAADDSGLPNDRFFAVRPEGSVSTLKIQRTERGDSAVYLCASSRSGLGTDTQYFGPGTRLTVL.

The rearrangement joins TRBV18 to TRBJ1-2; D is unclear. This CDR3 spans 15 amino acids. Trimming cost V 3 bases and J 8 bases, with 19 bases left between them. CDR1 KGHSH and CDR2 LQKENI come from the germline V gene. CDR3 nucleotides: TGTGCCAGCTCACCCCCTCTCGATCCGGGAAGAGGCTACACCTTC. Its protein product is CASSPPLDPGRGYTF.

V is TRBV5-1 and J is TRBJ2-7, with D possibly TRBD2 on 6 matching bases. CDR3 length equals 15 residues. Per germline, CDR1 SGHRS and CDR2 YFSETQ. The V end lost 3 bases, the J end lost 3 bases, and 16 bases lay between the germline ends. For the CDR3, the DNA is TGCGCCAGCAGCTCCGAACCGGGACTTTACTACGAGCAGTACTTC. Amino acid sequence: CASSSEPGLYYEQYF. The full variable domain, completed using reference TRBV5-1 and TRBJ2-7, is KAGVTQTPRYLIKTRGQQVTLSCSPISGHRSVSWYQQTPGQGLQFLFEYFSETQRNKGNFPGRFSGRQFSNSRSEMNVSTLELGDSALYLCASSSEPGLYYEQYFGPGTRLTVT.

The chain joins TRBV7-9 to TRBJ2-5; 7 bases align to TRBD1. Per germline, CDR1 SEHNR and CDR2 FQNEAQ (reference sequence). The CDR3 has 14 residues. The V and J ends lost 8 bases and 2 bases, in that order; junction bases with no gene match: 8. The CDR3 nucleotides are TGTGCCAGCTTAAGGTCCAGGGGGCAAGAGACCCAGTACTTC. Translated, it gives CASLRSRGQETQYF.

This clone was counted once. The rearrangement uses TRBV6-5 and TRBJ1-3, with D unclear. The CDR3 sequence is 15 residues long. Germline values: CDR1 MNHEY, CDR2 SVGAGI. V gave up 6 bases and J gave up 0 bases, with 12 bases separating them. The CDR3 region is CASSPRSTSGNTIYF. The CDR3, as DNA: TGTGCCAGCAGCCCCCGCTCTACCTCTGGAAACACCATATATTTT.

This sequence joins TRBV27 and TRBJ1-1; D is undetermined. CDR1 is MNHEY and CDR2 is SMNVEV in the germline V gene (reference sequence). Deletions cut 5 bases from V and 4 bases from J, with 14 bases between. CDR3 size: 14 residues. CDR3 loop: CASSNNWSLTEAFF. The CDR3 DNA follows: TGTGCCAGCAGTAATAACTGGTCGCTCACTGAAGCTTTCTTT.

V usage is TRBV5-4 and J usage is TRBJ2-1, with TRBD2 matching over 13 bases. The junction had 5 bases not matched to a gene; V was cut back by 4 bases and J by 7 bases. Per the germline V gene, CDR1 is SGHNT and CDR2 is YYREEE (reference sequence). The length of the CDR3 is 15 residues. In DNA form, the CDR3 reads TGTGCCAGCAGCAAAGGGACTAGCGGGGTAAATGAGCAGTTCTTC. As protein: CASSKGTSGVNEQFF.

The V gene is TRBV30, the J gene TRBJ1-1; D may be TRBD1 (6 bases). Germline V gives CDR1 GTSNPN, CDR2 SVGIG (reference sequence). CDR3 size: 13 residues. V was shortened by 3 bases and J by 2 bases, with 10 bases between the two germline ends. CDR3 loop: CAWREQGNTEAFF. Written as DNA, the CDR3 is TGTGCCTGGAGGGAACAGGGAAACACTGAAGCTTTCTTT.

The chain employs TRBV7-7 and TRBJ2-1, with D perhaps TRBD1 (6 bases). Deletions cut 5 bases from V and 6 bases from J, with 20 bases between. Germline values: CDR1 SSHAT, CDR2 FNYEAQ (reference sequence). This CDR3 comprises 16 residues. CDR3 loop: CASSAPGHSYVNEQFF. The CDR3 nucleotides read TGTGCCAGCAGCGCCCCGGGACACTCATATGTCAATGAGCAGTTCTTC. Using reference TRBV7-7 and TRBJ2-1 for the parts outside the CDR3, the full variable domain is GAGVSQSPRYKVTKRGQDVTLRCDPISSHATLYWYQQALGQGPEFLTYFNYEAQPDKSGLPSDRFSAERPEGSISTLTIQRTEQRDSAMYRCASSAPGHSYVNEQFFGPGTRLTVL.

The V and J genes are TRBV29-1 and TRBJ1-2, with a possible D match to TRBD1 (5 bases). This CDR3 contains 12 residues. Germline V gene sequence: CDR1 SQVTM, CDR2 ANQGSEA. The V end lost 2 bases, the J end lost 4 bases, and 8 bases lay between the germline ends. The DNA of the CDR3 is TGCAGCGTTGAACAGGGATCCTATGGCTACACCTTC. It is translated as CSVEQGSYGYTF.

This chain uses TRBV18 with TRBJ2-3; 7 positions agree with TRBD2. J lost 2 bases, V lost 3 bases, and 8 bases had no gene match. Germline CDR1 and CDR2: KGHSH and LQKENI. The length of the CDR3 is 16 residues. Here the CDR3 reads CASSPTGTIPTDTQYF. The CDR3 DNA reads as TGTGCCAGCTCACCGACCGGGACTATCCCCACAGATACGCAGTATTTT.

The sample holds one count of this clone. V and J are TRBV20-1 and TRBJ1-1; D unresolved. The CDR3 runs 11 residues. CDR1 is DFQATT and CDR2 is SNEGSKA in the germline V gene (reference sequence). V lost 0 bases and J 7 bases, leaving 6 bases between the germline ends. CDR3 nucleotides: TGCAGTGCTAGAGAGGCTGTTGAAGCTTTCTTT. This translates into CSAREAVEAFF.

This clone occurred a few times. The gene calls are TRBV7-8 and TRBJ2-1; 15 positions agree with TRBD2. The length of the CDR3 is 17 residues. Germline CDR1 and CDR2: SGHVS and FQNEAQ. The V segment lost 1 base and the J segment 7 bases; nucleotides outside the gene matches: 5. CDR3 nucleotides: TGTGCCAGCAGCTTAGAGTTCGGACTAGCGGGGGGGAATGAGCAGTTCTTC. It specifies CASSLEFGLAGGNEQFF.

This sequence joins TRBV5-5 and TRBJ1-4; 9 bases align to TRBD1. Germline V CDR1 and CDR2: SGHKS, YYEKEE (reference sequence). This CDR3 spans 14 amino acids. V shed 4 bases and J 8 bases; nucleotides not matched to a gene: 6. This CDR3 is CASSRTGVREKLFF. In DNA form, the CDR3 reads TGTGCCAGCAGCCGGACAGGGGTGAGGGAAAAACTGTTTTTT.

The chain carries TRBV28 and TRBJ1-1, with 7 bases fitting TRBD1. CDR3 length: 13 residues. CDR1 is MDHEN and CDR2 is SYDVKM in the germline V gene. V was clipped by 6 bases and J by 5 bases; unmatched bases: 6. The CDR3 reads CASSSGGWTEAFF. DNA of the CDR3: TGTGCCAGCAGCTCAGGGGGTTGGACTGAAGCTTTCTTT.

V is TRBV29-1 and J is TRBJ1-1, with 11 bases lining up with TRBD1. Germline CDR1 is SQVTM and CDR2 is ANQGSEA. The CDR3 sequence is 12 residues long. V shed 6 bases, J shed 5 bases, and the junction held 2 bases outside the gene matches. The CDR3 protein is CSVRDRGTEAFF. Here the CDR3 DNA reads TGCAGCGTGCGGGACAGGGGGACTGAAGCTTTCTTT. Using reference TRBV29-1 and TRBJ1-1 for the parts outside the CDR3, the full variable domain is SAVISQKPSRDICQRGTSLTIQCQVDSQVTMMFWYRQQPGQSLTLIATANQGSEATYESGFVIDKFPISRPNLTFSTLTVSNMSPEDSSIYLCSVRDRGTEAFFGQGTRLTVV.

This sequence joins TRBV29-1 and TRBJ2-1, with 7 nucleotides matching TRBD1. Trimming removed 6 bases from V and 7 bases from J; junction bases left unmatched: 3. This CDR3 is 11 amino acids long. Germline V gene lookup returns CDR1 SQVTM and CDR2 ANQGSEA. In DNA, the CDR3 is TGCAGCGTAGACAGGGAAAATGAGCAGTTCTTC. It is translated as CSVDRENEQFF.

This clone was observed a single time. V and J are TRBV4-3 and TRBJ1-1; 10 nucleotides align to TRBD1. CDR3 length: 18 amino acids. CDR1 and CDR2 (germline): LGHNA, YSLEER. Germline trimming cut 3 bases from V and 3 bases from J; bases unmatched to any gene: 13. For the CDR3, the DNA is TGCGCCAGCAGCCAGAGCCCCCGGGACAGGGGAAGGCACACTGAAGCTTTCTTT. It is translated as CASSQSPRDRGRHTEAFF.

This chain joins TRBV9 and TRBJ2-1; D remains ambiguous. Trimming pared 3 bases from V and 0 bases from J, leaving 10 bases between. This CDR3 contains 15 residues. Looked up from germline, CDR1 is SGDLS and CDR2 is YYNGEE. The CDR3 protein is CASSATVPSYNEQFF. The CDR3 nucleotides read TGTGCCAGCAGCGCCACAGTTCCCTCCTACAATGAGCAGTTCTTC.

As regards this clone: Possible read error: a much larger clone is one base away. V usage is TRBV11-2 and J usage is TRBJ1-1, with D possibly TRBD1 on 6 matching bases. The CDR3 has 14 amino acids. CDR1 and CDR2 (germline): SGHAT, FQNNGV. The V end lost 4 bases, the J end lost 2 bases, and 11 bases lay between the germline ends. This CDR3 is CASSSGGANTEAFF. CDR3 in DNA: TGTGCCAGCAGCTCGGGGGGGGCAAACACTGAAGCTTTCTTT.